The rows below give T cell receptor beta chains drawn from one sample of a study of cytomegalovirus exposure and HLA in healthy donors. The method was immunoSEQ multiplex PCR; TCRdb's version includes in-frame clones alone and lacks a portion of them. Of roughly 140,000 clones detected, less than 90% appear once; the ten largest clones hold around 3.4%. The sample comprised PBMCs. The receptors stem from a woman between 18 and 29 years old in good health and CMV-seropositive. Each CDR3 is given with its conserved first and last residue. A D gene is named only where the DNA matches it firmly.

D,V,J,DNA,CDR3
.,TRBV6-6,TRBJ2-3,TGTGCCAGCAGTTCCTTACAGTATTTGCCAGATACGCAGTATTTT,CASSSLQYLPDTQYF
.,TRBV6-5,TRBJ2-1,TGTGCCAGCAGTTCTGGGGGGGCCGGCTACAATGAGCAGTTCTTC,CASSSGGAGYNEQFF
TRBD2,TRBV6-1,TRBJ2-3,TGTGCCAGCAGTGAAGTATTAGCGGGTAGCACAGATACGCAGTATTTT,CASSEVLAGSTDTQYF
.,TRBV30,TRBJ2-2,TGTGCCTGGACAGCCCAGACAGCGAACACCGGGGAGCTGTTTTTT,CAWTAQTANTGELFF
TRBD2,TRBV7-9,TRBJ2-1,TGTGCCAGCACTAGCGGGCCCTACAATGAGCAGTTCTTC,CASTSGPYNEQFF
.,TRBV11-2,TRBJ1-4,TGTGCCAGCAGCCCCCGACAGGATGAAAAACTGTTTTTT,CASSPRQDEKLFF
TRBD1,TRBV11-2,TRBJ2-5,TGTGCCAGCACCGCGCAGGGGGCTGAGACCCAGTACTTC,CASTAQGAETQYF
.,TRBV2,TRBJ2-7,TGTGCCAGCAGCTCCGGACTAAAACTCTACGAGCAGTACTTC,CASSSGLKLYEQYF
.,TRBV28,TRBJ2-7,TGTGCCAGCAGTTTATTCGAGGGCCGGGGCGAGCAGTACTTC,CASSLFEGRGEQYF
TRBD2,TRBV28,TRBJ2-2,TGTGCCAGCAGTATGCTAGCGGGAGTGTTCATCGGCGGGGAGCTGTTTTTT,CASSMLAGVFIGGELFF
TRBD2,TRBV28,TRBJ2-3,TGTGCCAGCAGTTCCGTAGCGGGAAGCACAGATACGCAGTATTTT,CASSSVAGSTDTQYF
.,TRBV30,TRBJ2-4,TGTGCCTGGGCGGCCCCAGCCAAAAACATTCAGTACTTC,CAWAAPAKNIQYF
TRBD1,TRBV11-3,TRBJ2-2,TGTGCCAGCAGCGTTCCGGGACAGGGGGCGACTGTGGGCACCGGGGAGCTGTTTTTT,CASSVPGQGATVGTGELFF